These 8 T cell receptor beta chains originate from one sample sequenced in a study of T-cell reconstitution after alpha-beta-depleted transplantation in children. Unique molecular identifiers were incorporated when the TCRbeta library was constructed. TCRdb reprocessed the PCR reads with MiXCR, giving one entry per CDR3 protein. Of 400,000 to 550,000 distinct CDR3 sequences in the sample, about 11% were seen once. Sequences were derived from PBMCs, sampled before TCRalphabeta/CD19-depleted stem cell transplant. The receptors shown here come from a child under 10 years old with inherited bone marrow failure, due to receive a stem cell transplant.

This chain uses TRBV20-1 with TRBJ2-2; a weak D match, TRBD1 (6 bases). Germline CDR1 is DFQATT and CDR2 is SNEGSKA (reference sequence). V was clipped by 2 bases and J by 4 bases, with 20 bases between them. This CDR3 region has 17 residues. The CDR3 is CSARTPRQVVGTGELFF. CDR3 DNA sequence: TGCAGTGCTAGAACTCCGAGACAGGTCGTAGGCACCGGGGAGCTGTTTTTT.

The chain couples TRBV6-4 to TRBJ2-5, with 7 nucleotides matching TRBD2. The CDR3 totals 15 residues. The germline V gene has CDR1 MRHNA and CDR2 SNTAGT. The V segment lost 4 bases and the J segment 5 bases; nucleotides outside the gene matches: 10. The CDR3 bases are TGTGCCAGCAGTGTAAACGGGGGGAGCCGGGAGACCCAGTACTTC. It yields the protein CASSVNGGSRETQYF.

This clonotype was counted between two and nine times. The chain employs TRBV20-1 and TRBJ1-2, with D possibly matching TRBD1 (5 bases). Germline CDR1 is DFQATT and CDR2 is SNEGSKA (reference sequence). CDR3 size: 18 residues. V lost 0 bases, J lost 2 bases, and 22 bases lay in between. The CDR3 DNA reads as TGCAGTGCTAGAGAATTTGGGACGGTCGGGTTTATCAACTATGGCTACACCTTC. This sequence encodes CSAREFGTVGFINYGYTF.

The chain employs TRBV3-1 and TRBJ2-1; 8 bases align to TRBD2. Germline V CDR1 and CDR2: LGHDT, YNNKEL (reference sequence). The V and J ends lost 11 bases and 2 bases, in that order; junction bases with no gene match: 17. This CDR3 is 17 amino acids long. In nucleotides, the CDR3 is TGTGCCTGCACCCAAGACCCAAGCGGGAGCACCTACAATGAGCAGTTCTTC. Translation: CACTQDPSGSTYNEQFF.

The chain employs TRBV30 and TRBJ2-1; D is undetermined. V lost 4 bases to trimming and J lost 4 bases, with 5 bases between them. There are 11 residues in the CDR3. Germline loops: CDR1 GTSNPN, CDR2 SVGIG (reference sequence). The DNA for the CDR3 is TGTGCCTGGAAGTTGTACAATGAGCAGTTCTTC. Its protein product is CAWKLYNEQFF.

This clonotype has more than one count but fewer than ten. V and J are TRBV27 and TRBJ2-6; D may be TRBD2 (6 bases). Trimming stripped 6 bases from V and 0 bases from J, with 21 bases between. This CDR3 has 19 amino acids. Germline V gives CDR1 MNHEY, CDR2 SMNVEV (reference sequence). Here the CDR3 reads CASSPGPGGIYSGANVLTF. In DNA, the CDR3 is TGTGCCAGCAGCCCCGGGCCCGGGGGTATTTACTCTGGGGCCAACGTCCTGACTTTC.

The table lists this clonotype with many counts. Written as DNA, the CDR3 is TGCAGTGCTAGAGTGGGTAGCGGGGATTACAATGAGCAGTTCTTC. Its protein product is CSARVGSGDYNEQFF. The V call is TRBV20-1, the J call TRBJ2-1, with TRBD2 identical over 8 bases. The germline CDR1 and CDR2 sequences are DFQATT and SNEGSKA (reference sequence). The CDR3 contains 15 residues. The J segment lost 4 bases and the V segment lost 1 base, leaving 6 bases of the junction unmatched.

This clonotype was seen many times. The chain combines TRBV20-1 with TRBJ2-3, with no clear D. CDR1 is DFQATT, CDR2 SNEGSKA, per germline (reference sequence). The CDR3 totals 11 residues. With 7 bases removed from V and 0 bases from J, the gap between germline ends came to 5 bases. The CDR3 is CSEGSTDTQYF. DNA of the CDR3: TGCAGTGAGGGCAGCACAGATACGCAGTATTTT.